Following are 25 T cell receptor beta chains from one sample sequenced in a study of a mutant IDH1 vaccine in newly diagnosed glioma. Generated by immunoSEQ multiplex PCR, the TCRdb table keeps only in-frame clones and is missing some. The sample contains 50,000 to 65,000 clones, 70% to 90% of which appear only once. Time point defined: baseline, week 1 (first vaccination visit). The treatment was: pre-vaccination baseline after standard-of-care therapy. Sample: PBMCs, taken from a glioma patient treated with radiotherapy, temozolomide or both. These receptors originate from a man between 18 and 29 years old with glioma.

The V and J genes are TRBV2 and TRBJ1-5, with D perhaps TRBD1 (6 bases). V lost 9 bases to trimming and J lost 0 bases, with 15 bases between them. Germline V gene data show CDR1 as SNHLY and CDR2 as FYNNEI. This CDR3 comprises 15 residues. This CDR3 is CASGETGNSNQPQHF. The CDR3 bases are TGTGCCAGTGGCGAGACAGGTAATAGCAATCAGCCCCAGCATTTT.

The J gene is TRBJ2-5, the V gene TRBV7-9; D perhaps matches TRBD1 (6 bases). The CDR3 is 17 amino acids. Deletions cut 5 bases from V and 0 bases from J, with 19 bases between. Germline CDR1 reads SEHNR; CDR2 reads FQNEAQ (reference sequence). CDR3 amino acids: CASSHYQLGAYQETQYF. Written as DNA, the CDR3 is TGTGCCAGCAGCCATTATCAGCTGGGGGCGTACCAAGAGACCCAGTACTTC.

This chain uses TRBV6-5 with TRBJ2-7, with 10 bases identical to TRBD1. V lost 2 bases and J lost 3; bases outside the gene matches: 7. From germline, CDR1 is MNHEY and CDR2 SVGAGI. CDR3 size: 16 residues. The CDR3 reads CASSYLGQGNFYEQYF. CDR3 nucleotide sequence: TGTGCCAGCAGTTACCTGGGACAGGGGAACTTCTACGAGCAGTACTTC.

The chain joins TRBV27 to TRBJ1-5; the match to TRBD1 covers 7 bases. V dropped 5 bases and J dropped 1; count of bases not matched to a gene: 5. The CDR3 sequence is 15 residues long. Germline CDR1 MNHEY, CDR2 SMNVEV (reference sequence). CDR3 residues: CASSDHRGSNQPQHF. Here the CDR3 DNA reads TGTGCCAGCAGTGATCACAGGGGAAGCAATCAGCCCCAGCATTTT.

In its sample, this clone was seen a few times. The chain couples TRBV19 to TRBJ2-2, with 7 bases aligning to TRBD1. CDR3 length: 15 residues. CDR1 is LNHDA and CDR2 is SQIVND in the germline V gene (reference sequence). Trimming took 3 bases from V and 6 from J; bases not matched to a gene: 7. Here the CDR3 DNA reads TGTGCCAGTAGTATCCTGACAGGGAGATCCGGGGAGCTGTTTTTT. It is translated as CASSILTGRSGELFF.

V usage is TRBV19 and J usage is TRBJ2-2; TRBD1 might be the D (5 bases). V was pared by 5 bases and J by 6 bases, with 10 bases between. The CDR3 sequence is 13 residues long. Germline V lookup: CDR1 LNHDA, CDR2 SQIVND (reference sequence). Here the CDR3 DNA reads TGTGCCAGTAGTGCCGACAGCGCCGGGGAGCTGTTTTTT. It specifies CASSADSAGELFF.

The rearrangement uses TRBV19 and TRBJ1-2; 8 bases agree with TRBD1. CDR3 size: 17 residues. Germline CDR1 and CDR2: LNHDA and SQIVND (reference sequence). J lost 3 bases, V lost 5 bases, and 14 bases had no gene match. The CDR3 DNA reads TGTGCCAGTAGTTCGGGACAGGCCCGTCCCCCATACTATGGCTACACCTTC. It yields the protein CASSSGQARPPYYGYTF.

The chain links TRBV2 to TRBJ2-2, with D possibly called TRBD1 or TRBD2 (6 bases each). The CDR3 has 13 residues. Trimming stripped 11 bases from V and 4 bases from J, with 14 bases between. The germline V gene encodes CDR1 SNHLY and CDR2 FYNNEI. Written as DNA, the CDR3 is TGTGCCTGCGGGACAACGAGCACCGGGGAGCTGTTTTTT. Amino acids: CACGTTSTGELFF.

The chain recombines TRBV4-3 with TRBJ1-2; D possibly corresponds to TRBD1 (5 bases). This CDR3 comprises 15 residues. Deletions cut 3 bases from V and 4 bases from J, with 15 bases between. Per germline, CDR1 LGHNA and CDR2 YSLEER. CDR3 amino acids: CASSQWTPTPYGYTF. CDR3 nucleotides: TGCGCCAGCAGCCAGTGGACACCTACCCCCTATGGCTACACCTTC.

The V call is TRBV6-1, the J call TRBJ2-1; TRBD1 matches at 7 bases. J was trimmed by 6 bases and V by 3 bases; bases with no gene match: 14. Germline CDR1 and CDR2: MNHNS and SASEGT. The CDR3 is 17 residues long. CDR3 amino acids: CASSEQTGRGVGNEQFF. CDR3 sequence (DNA): TGTGCCAGCAGTGAGCAGACAGGGCGAGGAGTGGGCAATGAGCAGTTCTTC.

V gene TRBV7-2 combines with J gene TRBJ1-2; D remains ambiguous. The V gene lost 2 bases and the J gene lost 4 bases, with 5 bases spanning the gap. The length of the CDR3 is 12 residues. Germline CDR1 is SGHTA and CDR2 is FQGNSA. Written as DNA, the CDR3 is TGTGCCAGCAGCTTATCGCTCTATGGCTACACCTTC. It codes for CASSLSLYGYTF. The variable domain in full, completed from reference TRBV7-2 and TRBJ1-2, reads GAGVSQSPSNKVTEKGKDVELRCDPISGHTALYWYRQSLGQGLEFLIYFQGNSAPDKSGLPSDRFSAERTGGSVSTLTIQRTQQEDSAVYLCASSLSLYGYTFGSGTRLTVV.

The chain uses TRBV7-9 and TRBJ2-4; TRBD2 might be the D (6 bases). V was pared by 2 bases and J by 6 bases, with 11 bases between. The CDR3 spans 14 residues. Germline V gene lookup returns CDR1 SEHNR and CDR2 FQNEAQ (reference sequence). Here the CDR3 DNA reads TGTGCCAGCAGCTTACCCTCCGGGGGAAACATTCAGTACTTC. The encoded protein is CASSLPSGGNIQYF.

This rearrangement joins TRBV7-9 to TRBJ1-3, with a weak D call TRBD1 (6 bases). The V end lost 5 bases, the J end lost 0 bases, and 14 bases lay between the germline ends. Germline values: CDR1 SEHNR, CDR2 FQNEAQ (reference sequence). The CDR3 has 16 amino acids. CDR3 in DNA: TGTGCCAGCAGCCCCCCCCGGGACACCTCTGGAAACACCATATATTTT. Translation gives CASSPPRDTSGNTIYF.

This chain links TRBV7-6 with TRBJ2-5; 11 bases line up with TRBD1. The CDR3 is 15 amino acids. J was trimmed by 5 bases and V by 1 base; bases with no gene match: 3. Germline CDR1 SGHVS, CDR2 FNYEAQ. The CDR3 DNA reads as TGTGCCAGCAGCTTAGGGTGGACAGGGGGCGAGACCCAGTACTTC. Translated, it gives CASSLGWTGGETQYF.

This chain connects TRBV27 to TRBJ2-1; 15 nucleotides agree with TRBD2. The trim removed 5 bases at V and 9 bases at J, leaving 5 bases unmatched. Per the germline V gene, CDR1 is MNHEY and CDR2 is SMNVEV (reference sequence). The CDR3 spans 15 residues. CDR3 residues: CASSPGTSGGSEQFF. The CDR3 coding sequence is TGTGCCAGCAGTCCCGGGACTAGCGGGGGGAGTGAGCAGTTCTTC.

This chain's CDR3 is CASSVVGHGGEQFF. Here the CDR3 DNA reads TGTGCCAGCAGCGTAGTTGGCCATGGGGGTGAGCAGTTCTTC. The chain has TRBV9 and TRBJ2-1; perhaps D is TRBD1 or TRBD2 (5 bases each). The CDR3 length is 14 residues. Trimming removed 0 bases at V and 9 bases at J, with 13 bases between. Germline CDR1 reads SGDLS; CDR2 reads YYNGEE.

The chain is built from TRBV28 and TRBJ1-3, with D perhaps TRBD1 (5 bases). V lost 7 bases to trimming and J lost 4 bases, with 11 bases between them. This CDR3 is built from 13 residues. From germline, CDR1 is MDHEN and CDR2 SYDVKM. The CDR3 nucleotides are TGTGCCAGCAATGCAGGGTCCGGAAACACCATATATTTT. Its translation: CASNAGSGNTIYF.

The chain employs TRBV14 and TRBJ1-3; D call uncertain. Germline CDR1 reads SGHDN; CDR2 reads FVKESK. The CDR3 consists of 17 residues. Trimming removed 0 bases at V and 0 bases at J, with 12 bases between. The CDR3 nucleotides read TGTGCCAGCAGCCAAGATTGGGGTTTGTTCTCTGGAAACACCATATATTTT. Translated: CASSQDWGLFSGNTIYF.

The rearrangement uses TRBV10-3 and TRBJ2-7; no clear D. V was clipped by 3 bases and J by 4 bases, with 4 bases between them. Germline V gene lookup returns CDR1 ENHRY and CDR2 SYGVKD. CDR3 length: 11 residues. The CDR3 DNA reads TGTGCCATCAGTGATTCGTACGAGCAGTACTTC. This codes for CAISDSYEQYF.

The V call is TRBV13, the J call TRBJ1-2; the D gene is possibly TRBD1 (5 bases). This CDR3 region has 12 residues. Germline V gene sequence: CDR1 PRHDT, CDR2 FYEKMQ (reference sequence). V was clipped by 10 bases and J by 4 bases, with 13 bases between them. The CDR3 spells CATSPGGYGYTF. CDR3 DNA sequence: TGTGCCACCTCCCCCGGGGGCTATGGCTACACCTTC.

This chain links TRBV30 with TRBJ1-4, with TRBD1 identical over 9 bases. Per germline, CDR1 GTSNPN and CDR2 SVGIG (reference sequence). The CDR3 spans 18 residues. The trim removed 1 base at V and 2 bases at J, leaving 11 bases unmatched. CDR3 DNA sequence: TGTGCCTGGAGTGGGGGGGGACAGGGTAAGTTCACTAATGAAAAACTGTTTTTT. Translated, it gives CAWSGGGQGKFTNEKLFF.

The CDR3 loop is CASSSRVANYGYTF. For the CDR3, the DNA is TGTGCCAGCAGCTCGCGGGTTGCTAACTATGGCTACACCTTC. This chain links TRBV7-9 with TRBJ1-2; D unclear. V dropped 4 bases and J dropped 0 bases, with 9 bases sitting between them. This CDR3 has 14 amino acids. CDR1 and CDR2 from the germline V gene are SEHNR and FQNEAQ (reference sequence).

This chain uses TRBV10-3 with TRBJ2-1; 10 bases match TRBD2. This CDR3 has 15 amino acids. V trimming: 7 bases; J trimming: 7 bases; junction bases outside the gene matches: 10. Looked up from germline, CDR1 is ENHRY and CDR2 is SYGVKD. The chain's CDR3 is CAIMITAGGFNEQFF. CDR3 sequence (DNA): TGTGCCATCATGATAACAGCGGGAGGGTTTAATGAGCAGTTCTTC.

The V gene is TRBV7-2, the J gene TRBJ1-4; no clear D gene. The CDR3 spans 15 residues. Germline assignment: CDR1 SGHTA and CDR2 FQGNSA. With 5 bases removed from V and 5 bases from J, the gap between germline ends came to 15 bases. CDR3 sequence reads: CASSPIRRLNEKLFF. The CDR3 coding sequence is TGTGCCAGCAGCCCCATCCGGCGTTTAAATGAAAAACTGTTTTTT.

This chain uses TRBV11-2 with TRBJ2-7, with D uncertain. CDR1 and CDR2 (germline): SGHAT, FQNNGV. The CDR3 totals 11 residues. Deletions cut 0 bases from V and 8 bases from J, with 5 bases between. The CDR3 here is CASSLDPQQYF. CDR3 in DNA: TGTGCCAGCAGCTTAGATCCACAGCAGTACTTC.